This TCR beta chain was documented in a study of identical twins. General study points: In zero-insertion analyses, partial confounding could arise from invariant MAIT and iNKT cells. Within cord blood, abundant beta clonotypes carried fewer insertions, but memory repertoires showed no such trend.

This clonotype was counted at least ten times. Its cognate antigen is unknown. Germline loops: CDR1 SGHRS, CDR2 YFSETQ. Unmatched junction bases numbered 4, after V lost 1 base and J lost 0 bases. The CDR3 spans 16 residues. MiXCR was run by TCRdb on the 5' RACE reads, yielding one entry per CDR3 protein. The repertoire includes roughly 240,000 distinct CDR3 sequences, roughly 7% of them detected once, and approximately 3.7% sits in the top ten. Healthy Caucasians made up all donors. The sample also formed part of further work on yellow fever vaccine responses in identical twins. As that study records: Convergence reportedly seemed to mark part of the twins' vaccine T cell response, with personalization marking the rest.

This receptor was taken from a young woman in good health. J is TRBJ2-1 and V is TRBV5-1; TRBD1 aligns across 7 bases. Sequencing input: memory (CD45RO+) T cells sorted from blood. Written as DNA, the CDR3 is TGCGCCAGCAGCTTGAGACAGGGCAGCTCCTACAATGAGCAGTTCTTC. Encoded protein: CASSLRQGSSYNEQFF.